The sample holds a few counts of the clone carrying this T cell receptor (beta chain). Its antigen is not known. This entry belongs to a study of CD8+CD57+ T cells in acquired aplastic anemia. The wider study: CD4+ and CD8+ cells, once sorted, gave DNA averaging around 3.4 ug. CD4+ reads averaged about 10.8 million in healthy donors. The study's findings and limits: Both patients and controls carried the same twenty-nine CD8+ CDR3 sequences. Controls did not differ significantly from patients in CD8+ Simpson's diversity.

Between the trimmed V and J ends, which lost 0 bases and 8 bases, there was a span of 8 bases. The length of the CDR3 is 13 residues. Germline loops: CDR1 SGHTA, CDR2 FQGNSA. Genomic DNA constituted the template upon which TCR beta VDJ and CDR3 profiling was performed. TCRdb reprocessed the reads via MiXCR and lists one record per CDR3 protein. The sample yields around 170,000 distinct CDR3 sequences, just over 45% seen once. This TCR was recovered from a human donor in good health. Sequencing was carried out using sorted CD4+, CD8+, or CD8+CD57+ T cells (not recorded which) from PBMCs. This chain uses TRBV7-2 with TRBJ2-1, with D hard to call. In nucleotides, the CDR3 is TGTGCCAGCAGCTTAGCGGGTAGAGATGAGCAGTTCTTC. This gives the protein CASSLAGRDEQFF.